Reported below is one T cell receptor beta chain. Its antigen is still unknown. Trimming shortened V by 9 bases and J by 3 bases, and 15 bases separated the two germline ends. The germline V gene encodes CDR1 LGHNA and CDR2 YNFKEQ. This CDR3 spans 14 amino acids. These data belong to a study of T cell responses to AZD1222 COVID-19 vaccine. Broader study findings: When two AZD1222 doses had been given, Spike-specific TCR breadth and depth rose. The study sampled repertoires only after the peak T cell response.

Some clones are missing from TCRdb's copy, which holds only in-frame ones; the method was immunoSEQ multiplex PCR. This sample has roughly 130,000 clones, with roughly 84% found just once. The sequence was obtained from an adult in good health. This specimen consisted of peripheral blood, obtained on day 0 of AZD1222 vaccination. This chain connects TRBV4-2 to TRBJ2-1, with D perhaps given as TRBD1 or TRBD2 (5 bases each). CDR3 in amino acids: CASTPGRGYNEQFF. CDR3 nucleotides: TGTGCCAGTACTCCGGGACGGGGCTACAATGAGCAGTTCTTC.